The 10 T cell receptor beta chains reported below all come from one sample, sequenced in a study of T cell responses to AZD1222 COVID-19 vaccine. The assay was immunoSEQ multiplex PCR, and TCRdb's table has in-frame clones only and misses some. The data contain more than 100,000 clones, less than 90% of them singletons. This sample comprised peripheral blood, obtained on day 0 of AZD1222 vaccination. All receptors derive from an adult in good health.

The rearrangement joins TRBV15 to TRBJ2-7, with no clear D. The V gene lost 0 bases and the J gene lost 4 bases, with 7 bases spanning the gap. The CDR3 is made up of 13 amino acids. Germline V gene lookup returns CDR1 LNHNV and CDR2 YYDKDF (reference sequence). The CDR3 region has the DNA TGTGCCACCAGCAGAGAGGACGGGTACGAGCAGTACTTC. Translated, it gives CATSREDGYEQYF.

The genes are TRBV5-1 and TRBJ2-5; D gene uncertain. Germline CDR1 and CDR2: SGHRS and YFSETQ. The V and J ends lost 0 bases and 1 base respectively, with 4 bases between them. The CDR3 runs to 13 residues. CDR3 bases: TGCGCCAGCAGCTTGGGGGCCCAAGAGACCCAGTACTTC. This encodes CASSLGAQETQYF.

The rearrangement links TRBV29-1 to TRBJ1-2; D might be TRBD1 (6 bases). The germline V gene has CDR1 SQVTM and CDR2 ANQGSEA. The CDR3 totals 12 residues. The V and J ends lost 7 bases and 6 bases respectively, with 15 bases between them. CDR3 loop: CSAGDPGNGYTF. The CDR3 bases are TGCAGCGCAGGGGACCCGGGAAATGGCTACACCTTC.

Worth noting for this clone: Different DNA sequences within this sample yield the same CDR3. The chain recombines TRBV7-2 with TRBJ2-1; 8 bases are shared with TRBD2. The trim removed 4 bases at V and 2 bases at J, leaving 1 base unmatched. The CDR3 extends over 14 amino acids. Germline CDR1 reads SGHTA; CDR2 reads FQGNSA. The chain's CDR3 is CASSSGLAYNEQFF. For the CDR3, the DNA is TGTGCCAGCAGCTCGGGACTAGCCTACAATGAGCAGTTCTTC.

The genes are TRBV11-3 and TRBJ2-1; D unresolved. Germline assignment: CDR1 SGHNT and CDR2 YENEEA. V was shortened by 5 bases and J by 3 bases, with 11 bases between the two germline ends. The CDR3 length is 14 residues. The chain's CDR3 is CASSPSADYNEQFF. CDR3 coding DNA: TGTGCCAGCAGCCCCTCTGCGGACTACAATGAGCAGTTCTTC.

The V and J genes are TRBV18 and TRBJ1-1, with 8 positions matching TRBD1. V trimming: 3 bases; J trimming: 8 bases; junction bases outside the gene matches: 8. CDR3 length equals 14 residues. Per the germline V gene, CDR1 is KGHSH and CDR2 is LQKENI. CDR3: CASSPRTGSAEAFF. CDR3 in DNA: TGTGCCAGCTCACCCCGGACAGGGAGTGCAGAAGCTTTCTTT.

The chain has TRBV19 and TRBJ1-2, with a weak D call TRBD1 (6 bases). Deletions cut 7 bases from V and 2 bases from J, with 17 bases between. This CDR3 region has 15 residues. Germline V gene lookup returns CDR1 LNHDA and CDR2 SQIVND (reference sequence). In DNA form, the CDR3 reads TGTGCCAGTACTCCCGGGGGCCTTGTAAACTATGGCTACACCTTC. Its translation: CASTPGGLVNYGYTF.

The chain couples TRBV5-6 to TRBJ1-1; a weak D match, TRBD1 (6 bases). V gave up 4 bases and J gave up 0 bases, with 13 bases separating them. The germline V gene encodes CDR1 SGHDT and CDR2 YYEEEE. The CDR3 has 15 residues. CDR3 nucleotide sequence: TGTGCCAGCAGCCCCGGGGGCAGGGTGAACACTGAAGCTTTCTTT. Translating it yields CASSPGGRVNTEAFF.

The chain uses TRBV29-1 and TRBJ2-3; a weak D match, TRBD1 (6 bases). V lost 6 bases, J lost 4 bases, and 8 bases lay in between. Per the germline V gene, CDR1 is SQVTM and CDR2 is ANQGSEA. CDR3 size: 11 residues. For the CDR3, the DNA is TGCAGCGTCACAGGGTCAGATACGCAGTATTTT. It yields the protein CSVTGSDTQYF.

The J gene is TRBJ2-1, the V gene TRBV2, with TRBD1 identical over 7 bases. Trimming at V came to 5 bases and at J to 4 bases, leaving 2 bases not matched to a gene. The CDR3 loop spans 13 amino acids. Germline loops: CDR1 SNHLY, CDR2 FYNNEI. DNA of the CDR3: TGTGCCAGCAGTACGGGACAGTACAATGAGCAGTTCTTC. Its protein is CASSTGQYNEQFF.